Included here is one TCR beta chain sequence, with context. The CDR3 consists of 16 residues. J was trimmed by 1 base and V by 4 bases; bases with no gene match: 5. The germline gives CDR1 SGHTS, CDR2 YDEGEE. Clones were sequenced by immunoSEQ multiplex PCR, and TCRdb holds only the in-frame ones, with some missing. The table shows some 200,000 clones, with about 90% occurring only once. This specimen belongs to a study of blood T cell repertoires in COVID-19. Study-level background: Sample material is recorded as cDNA or gDNA derived from T cells, B-cell-depleted T cells, or PBMCs.

V and J are TRBV5-8 and TRBJ2-2; 9 bases align to TRBD2. The sequence came from a woman aged 70-85 years with acute or convalescent COVID-19. The sample comprised peripheral blood. CDR3 nucleotide sequence: TGTGCCAGCAGCCACGGGACTAGCTGGAACACCGGGGAGCTGTTTTTT. Its protein is CASSHGTSWNTGELFF.